This T cell receptor beta chain derives from a study of cytomegalovirus exposure and HLA in healthy donors. Notes on the study in general: Within the data, a cluster of highly shared sequence variants was likely a sequencing artifact. The classifier reportedly diagnosed cytomegalovirus status with high sensitivity and specificity. TRBV6-2, TRBV6-3 and some other V segments were unresolvable in 87-base-pair reads.

CDR1 SEHNR and CDR2 FQNEAQ come from the germline V gene (reference sequence). The CDR3 is 13 amino acids. With 60 Vbeta and 13 Jbeta primers, the PCR was carried out. Assay used: immunoSEQ multiplex PCR; TCRdb lists only in-frame clones, some missing. The top ten hold roughly 6% of the sample, which has approximately 110,000 clones, over 70% seen once. On this clone itself: Its antigen is unidentified.

This receptor was taken from a male donor in good health and CMV-seronegative. The sequenced sample was PBMCs. V is TRBV7-9 and J is TRBJ2-1; maybe TRBD2 (6 bases). CDR3 sequence: CAGGRSSYNEQFF. The CDR3 DNA follows: TGTGCGGGGGGACGAAGCTCCTACAATGAGCAGTTCTTC.